This TCR beta chain was sequenced for a study of T cells in Graves' hyperthyroidism and ophthalmopathy. This clonotype was picked up many times. What it recognizes is unknown. Study results and limitations: In blood, most of the thyroid clonotypes expanded above 0.001 were also present.

Researchers took RNA transcripts and amplified the TCR beta CDR3 regions from them. The HTBI set primed first-round TCR CDR3 RT-PCR. Using its own MiXCR run on the multiplex PCR reads, TCRdb lists one record per CDR3 protein. The data show under 400,000 distinct CDR3 sequences, under 15% seen once. The clonotype was recovered from a woman aged 18-29 years with Graves' hyperthyroidism. Input material: blood.

The CDR3 loop reads CASSLALKAGSQNNNEQFF. The CDR3 region has the DNA TGTGCCAGCAGCTTAGCGCTCAAGGCTGGTTCACAGAATAACAATGAGCAGTTCTTC. The rearrangement links TRBV7-9 to TRBJ2-1; D ambiguous. Trimming removed 0 bases from V and 5 bases from J, with 23 bases in between. The CDR3 totals 19 residues. Germline assignment: CDR1 SEHNR and CDR2 FQNEAQ (reference sequence).